The 20 T cell receptor beta chains given below trace back to one sample, sequenced in a study of shared clonotypes between healthy human individuals. TCRdb keeps only in-frame clones here, not all; method: immunoSEQ multiplex PCR. The sample has over 850,000 clones; approximately 78% are singletons. Sequencing input: memory CD4+ T cells from PBMCs. Stated subset: CD45RA-negative fraction. These receptors all come from a man between 18 and 35 years old in good health. Some clones in this sample may be carry-over from other donors' samples.

The CDR3 here is CASSPQSGYEKLFF. The CDR3 nucleotides read TGTGCCAGCTCACCACAGAGCGGATACGAAAAACTGTTTTTT. The rearrangement uses TRBV18 and TRBJ1-4, with D unclear. The CDR3 has 14 residues. Germline assignment: CDR1 KGHSH and CDR2 LQKENI. Trimming took off 1 base at V and 8 bases at J, with 11 bases between the two ends.

The chain combines TRBV6-1 with TRBJ2-7; 8 bases agree with TRBD1. The CDR3 has 14 amino acids. With 5 bases clipped from V and 3 bases from J, the junction kept 6 bases outside the gene matches. Germline values: CDR1 MNHNS, CDR2 SASEGT. The CDR3 DNA sequence: TGTGCCAGCAGTTCAGGGGGCAAAGGCTACGAGCAGTACTTC. It yields the protein CASSSGGKGYEQYF.

This chain links TRBV28 with TRBJ1-5; D uncertain. CDR1 MDHEN and CDR2 SYDVKM come from the germline V gene. The CDR3 consists of 15 residues. The V and J ends lost 6 bases and 7 bases respectively, with 19 bases between them. The CDR3 nucleotides read TGTGCCAGCAGCACCCCTACAGTGGTGGGCCAGCCCCAGCATTTT. Translation gives CASSTPTVVGQPQHF.

V usage is TRBV7-8 and J usage is TRBJ1-4; D may be TRBD1 (5 bases). Germline V gene data show CDR1 as SGHVS and CDR2 as FQNEAQ. There are 14 residues in the CDR3. V was cut by 5 bases and J by 7 bases, with 14 bases left in between. CDR3 sequence: CASSARGGSEKLFF. CDR3 DNA: TGTGCCAGCAGCGCACGGGGGGGGAGTGAAAAACTGTTTTTT.

This chain joins TRBV21-1 and TRBJ2-7; the table's D call of TRBD2 was not tested on the DNA. TRBV21-1 is a pseudogene segment. This CDR3 region has 17 residues. CDR3 nucleotide sequence: TGTGCCAGCAGCAAATCGCTAGCGGGAGAGTGGGGCTACGAGCAGTACTTC. It translates to CASSKSLAGEWGYEQYF.

This chain links TRBV18 with TRBJ2-6; D call uncertain. In germline, CDR1 is KGHSH, CDR2 LQKENI. This CDR3 contains 13 residues. V lost 6 bases and J lost 1, with 4 bases in between. The CDR3 bases are TGTGCCAGCTCTGTGTCTGGGGCCAACGTCCTGACTTTC. Protein product: CASSVSGANVLTF. Supplemented by reference TRBV18 and TRBJ2-6, the full variable domain reads NAGVMQNPRHLVRRRGQEARLRCSPMKGHSHVYWYRQLPEEGLKFMVYLQKENIIDESGMPKERFSAEFPKEGPSILRIQQVVRGDSAAYFCASSVSGANVLTFGAGSRLTVL.

The CDR3: CASTRGQARVGANVLTF. Here the CDR3 DNA reads TGTGCCAGTACAAGGGGGCAGGCCAGGGTTGGGGCCAACGTCCTGACTTTC. This chain connects TRBV19 to TRBJ2-6; 7 bases align to TRBD1. CDR1 is LNHDA, CDR2 SQIVND, per germline (reference sequence). Trimming removed 7 bases from V and 3 bases from J; junction bases left unmatched: 12. The CDR3 is 17 residues long.

The chain combines TRBV2 with TRBJ2-7; 10 bases match TRBD1. The V gene end was trimmed by 7 bases and the J gene end by 2 bases; junction bases not matched to a gene: 11. Germline V gene lookup returns CDR1 SNHLY and CDR2 FYNNEI. The CDR3 length is 16 residues. The CDR3 sequence: CASTKDPGQGTYEQYF. CDR3 coding DNA: TGTGCCAGCACCAAGGACCCGGGACAGGGGACCTACGAGCAGTACTTC.

The rearrangement uses TRBV5-1 and TRBJ2-5; 8 bases align to TRBD2. Looked up from germline, CDR1 is SGHRS and CDR2 is YFSETQ. This CDR3 region has 15 residues. V gave up 3 bases and J gave up 4 bases; unmatched junction bases: 8. CDR3: CASSYSGSGGETQYF. The CDR3 bases are TGCGCCAGCAGCTACAGCGGGAGCGGTGGAGAGACCCAGTACTTC.

The J gene is TRBJ1-1, the V gene TRBV25-1; D ambiguous. Looked up from germline, CDR1 is MGHDK and CDR2 is SYGVNS. The CDR3 is made up of 11 amino acids. Trimming shortened V by 4 bases and J by 7 bases, and 7 bases separated the two germline ends. Here the CDR3 reads CASSGFHEAFF. CDR3 DNA: TGTGCCAGCAGTGGTTTCCATGAAGCTTTCTTT.

The chain couples TRBV2 to TRBJ2-2; 10 nucleotides agree with TRBD1. This CDR3 region has 14 residues. V shed 6 bases and J 6 bases; nucleotides not matched to a gene: 4. CDR1 and CDR2 (germline): SNHLY, FYNNEI. The chain's CDR3 is CASRMDRGAGELFF. The CDR3 nucleotides read TGTGCCAGCAGGATGGACAGGGGGGCCGGGGAGCTGTTTTTT.

The chain uses TRBV28 and TRBJ2-3; a possible D gene is TRBD2 (5 bases). The germline CDR1 and CDR2 sequences are MDHEN and SYDVKM. The V gene lost 4 bases and the J gene lost 4 bases, with 12 bases spanning the gap. This CDR3 is 14 amino acids long. CDR3 nucleotide sequence: TGTGCCAGCAGTTCCCGACTGGGAGCAGATACGCAGTATTTT. It encodes CASSSRLGADTQYF.

This clone appeared a single time. Other DNA sequences of this sample code for an identical CDR3. This chain links TRBV4-1 with TRBJ2-3; no firm D call. V dropped 1 base and J dropped 4 bases, with 3 bases sitting between them. The CDR3 is 12 amino acids. The germline CDR1 and CDR2 sequences are MGHRA and YSYEKL. As DNA, the CDR3 is TGCGCCAGCAGCCAAGGGGCAGATACGCAGTATTTT. Translation gives CASSQGADTQYF.

V is TRBV28 and J is TRBJ1-1; D gene unclear. The length of the CDR3 is 11 residues. Germline V gene data show CDR1 as MDHEN and CDR2 as SYDVKM. Between the trimmed V and J ends, which lost 11 bases and 7 bases, there was a span of 14 bases. The CDR3 region is CAAGSQHEAFF. The CDR3 DNA follows: TGTGCCGCGGGGAGCCAGCATGAAGCTTTCTTT.

This clone was seen a single time. This sequence joins TRBV19 and TRBJ1-2, with a tentative D call TRBD1 (5 bases). The V end lost 1 base, the J end lost 6 bases, and 18 bases lay between the germline ends. Germline assignment: CDR1 LNHDA and CDR2 SQIVND (reference sequence). There are 16 residues in the CDR3. CDR3 bases: TGTGCCAGTAGTATAGGACAGCTCGCCCAGAGGAATGGCTACACCTTC. Protein: CASSIGQLAQRNGYTF.

The chain has TRBV29-1 and TRBJ2-3; D is unclear. Germline CDR1 reads SQVTM; CDR2 reads ANQGSEA. This CDR3 has 12 residues. Trimming pared 4 bases from V and 2 bases from J, leaving 7 bases between. The CDR3 here is CSVGDTTDTQYF. In DNA form, the CDR3 reads TGCAGCGTTGGGGATACCACAGATACGCAGTATTTT.

The chain joins TRBV9 to TRBJ2-4; D unresolved. The length of the CDR3 is 15 residues. Germline V gene sequence: CDR1 SGDLS, CDR2 YYNGEE. V lost 0 bases to trimming and J lost 3 bases, with 10 bases between them. The CDR3 DNA follows: TGTGCCAGCAGCGTAGAAGGGTTTGACAAAAACATTCAGTACTTC. Its protein is CASSVEGFDKNIQYF.

To note about this clone: A much larger clone lies one base from this, so it may be a read error. The J gene is TRBJ2-7, the V gene TRBV28; D is uncertain. Trimming stripped 5 bases from V and 6 bases from J, with 8 bases between. Looked up from germline, CDR1 is MDHEN and CDR2 is SYDVKM. The CDR3 covers 11 residues. CDR3 bases: TGTGCCAGCAGTGTCCCTTTCGAGCAGTACTTC. Amino acid sequence: CASSVPFEQYF.

This chain connects TRBV5-4 to TRBJ1-4, with TRBD1 matching over 11 bases. V gave up 4 bases and J gave up 12 bases; unmatched junction bases: 8. The V gene's germline CDR1 is SGHNT and CDR2 YYREEE (reference sequence). This CDR3 region has 14 residues. The CDR3 nucleotides read TGTGCCAGCAGCCGTCCCGGGACAGGGGGACAACTGTTTTTT. Protein product: CASSRPGTGGQLFF.

V gene TRBV29-1 combines with J gene TRBJ2-5, with no clear D. The CDR3 spans 10 residues. In germline, CDR1 is SQVTM, CDR2 ANQGSEA. Trimming removed 5 bases from V and 5 bases from J, with 6 bases in between. CDR3 loop: CSVNTETQYF. DNA of the CDR3: TGCAGCGTTAATACGGAGACCCAGTACTTC.